Listed below are T cell receptor beta chains from one sample, sequenced in a study of blood T cells in healthy people across ages. TCRdb used MiXCR to reprocess the 5' RACE reads, holding one entry per CDR3 protein. The table lists over 600,000 distinct CDR3 sequences, over 20% of them singletons. The sample comprised blood. The receptors originated from a man in his sixties or seventies in good health. Both conserved end residues are part of each CDR3. The order of the fields is D gene, clone size, V gene, J gene, CDR3 protein, CDR3 DNA. A D gene is named only where the DNA matches it firmly. Clone size is given for some rows only: seen once, a few or many times, or a class if the clone is expanded.

d_gene: .; abundance: few; v_gene: TRBV29-1; j_gene: TRBJ2-1; CDR3aa: CSVDGSGDEQFF; CDR3nt: TGCAGCGTTGACGGTAGTGGGGATGAGCAGTTCTTC
d_gene: .; abundance: .; v_gene: TRBV12-3/TRBV12-4; j_gene: TRBJ2-7; CDR3aa: CASSLLQSSYEQYF; CDR3nt: TGTGCCAGCAGTTTATTACAGAGCTCCTACGAGCAGTACTTC
d_gene: .; abundance: .; v_gene: TRBV6-6; j_gene: TRBJ2-7; CDR3aa: CASSYREDRYEQYF; CDR3nt: TGTGCCAGCAGTTACAGAGAGGACAGATACGAGCAGTACTTC
d_gene: .; abundance: .; v_gene: TRBV7-3; j_gene: TRBJ2-5; CDR3aa: CASSLTGLGFETQYF; CDR3nt: TGTGCCAGCAGCTTAACAGGTCTGGGTTTCGAGACCCAGTACTTC
d_gene: TRBD2; abundance: .; v_gene: TRBV5-1; j_gene: TRBJ2-1; CDR3aa: CASSASGGTYNEQFF; CDR3nt: TGCGCCAGCAGCGCGAGCGGGGGGACTTACAATGAGCAGTTCTTC
d_gene: .; abundance: many; v_gene: TRBV12-3/TRBV12-4; j_gene: TRBJ2-5; CDR3aa: CASSLRTGETQYF; CDR3nt: TGTGCCAGCAGTTTAAGAACCGGAGAGACCCAGTACTTC
d_gene: .; abundance: .; v_gene: TRBV20-1; j_gene: TRBJ2-1; CDR3aa: CSARSSSDEQFF; CDR3nt: TGCAGTGCTAGGAGTAGCTCTGATGAGCAGTTCTTC
d_gene: .; abundance: few; v_gene: TRBV20-1; j_gene: TRBJ2-7; CDR3aa: CSARLAPTRDYEQYF; CDR3nt: TGCAGTGCTAGATTGGCTCCGACAAGGGACTACGAGCAGTACTTC
d_gene: .; abundance: few; v_gene: TRBV18; j_gene: TRBJ2-6; CDR3aa: CASSEGVSGANVLTF; CDR3nt: TGTGCCAGCTCAGAAGGGGTCTCTGGGGCCAACGTCCTGACTTTC
d_gene: .; abundance: few; v_gene: TRBV28; j_gene: TRBJ1-2; CDR3aa: CASSSTGASERVYGYTF; CDR3nt: TGTGCCAGCAGTTCAACCGGGGCGTCGGAGAGGGTTTATGGCTACACCTTC
d_gene: .; abundance: .; v_gene: TRBV4-3; j_gene: TRBJ1-1; CDR3aa: CASSQGAGKGSTEAFF; CDR3nt: TGCGCCAGCAGCCAAGGGGCAGGGAAGGGGAGCACTGAAGCTTTCTTT
d_gene: TRBD2; abundance: .; v_gene: TRBV20-1; j_gene: TRBJ2-3; CDR3aa: CSARSVLAGATDTQYF; CDR3nt: TGCAGTGCTAGATCCGTACTAGCGGGAGCCACAGATACGCAGTATTTT
d_gene: .; abundance: few; v_gene: TRBV4-1; j_gene: TRBJ2-3; CDR3aa: CASSQGPYSTDTQYF; CDR3nt: TGCGCCAGCAGCCAAGGCCCCTATAGCACAGATACGCAGTATTTT
d_gene: .; abundance: few; v_gene: TRBV4-1; j_gene: TRBJ2-1; CDR3aa: CASSQVGAPYNEQFF; CDR3nt: TGCGCCAGCAGCCAAGTTGGGGCCCCATACAATGAGCAGTTCTTC
d_gene: TRBD1; abundance: .; v_gene: TRBV28; j_gene: TRBJ1-2; CDR3aa: CASRGDRGYGYTF; CDR3nt: TGTGCCAGCAGGGGGGACAGGGGCTATGGCTACACCTTC
d_gene: .; abundance: .; v_gene: TRBV18; j_gene: TRBJ2-7; CDR3aa: CASSPPGHPYEQYF; CDR3nt: TGTGCCAGCTCACCCCCGGGCCACCCCTACGAGCAGTACTTC
d_gene: TRBD1; abundance: many; v_gene: TRBV29-1; j_gene: TRBJ2-4; CDR3aa: CSAIDQSRGNIQYF; CDR3nt: TGCAGCGCTATCGATCAATCCAGGGGGAACATTCAGTACTTC
d_gene: TRBD2; abundance: many; v_gene: TRBV4-2; j_gene: TRBJ2-7; CDR3aa: CASSQLAGRYEQYF; CDR3nt: TGTGCCAGCAGCCAATTAGCGGGACGGTACGAGCAGTACTTC
d_gene: .; abundance: .; v_gene: TRBV12-3/TRBV12-4; j_gene: TRBJ1-2; CDR3aa: CACSPTLNYGYTF; CDR3nt: TGTGCCTGCAGTCCTACACTGAACTATGGCTACACCTTC
d_gene: .; abundance: few; v_gene: TRBV14; j_gene: TRBJ2-5; CDR3aa: CASSQELAVEETQYF; CDR3nt: TGTGCCAGCAGCCAAGAATTGGCGGTCGAAGAGACCCAGTACTTC
d_gene: .; abundance: many; v_gene: TRBV24-1; j_gene: TRBJ1-1; CDR3aa: CATRGSGANTEAFF; CDR3nt: TGTGCCACCAGGGGGTCGGGCGCGAACACTGAAGCTTTCTTT
d_gene: .; abundance: few; v_gene: TRBV25-1; j_gene: TRBJ1-2; CDR3aa: CASSSGSGYGYTF; CDR3nt: TGTGCCAGCAGTTCTGGATCTGGCTATGGCTACACCTTC
d_gene: TRBD2; abundance: few; v_gene: TRBV19; j_gene: TRBJ2-7; CDR3aa: CASRSVGTSGTYEQYF; CDR3nt: TGTGCCAGTAGATCTGTAGGGACTAGCGGGACCTACGAGCAGTACTTC
d_gene: .; abundance: few; v_gene: TRBV20-1; j_gene: TRBJ2-5; CDR3aa: CSAIRQLDQETQYF; CDR3nt: TGCAGTGCTATCCGTCAACTAGACCAAGAGACCCAGTACTTC
d_gene: TRBD1; abundance: .; v_gene: TRBV5-1; j_gene: TRBJ2-3; CDR3aa: CASSSGQDFLTSTDTQYF; CDR3nt: TGCGCCAGCAGCTCAGGACAGGATTTCCTCACTAGCACAGATACGCAGTATTTT
d_gene: TRBD1; abundance: many; v_gene: TRBV4-3; j_gene: TRBJ2-7; CDR3aa: CASSPRTGGDEQYF; CDR3nt: TGCGCCAGCAGCCCCCGGACAGGGGGCGACGAGCAGTACTTC